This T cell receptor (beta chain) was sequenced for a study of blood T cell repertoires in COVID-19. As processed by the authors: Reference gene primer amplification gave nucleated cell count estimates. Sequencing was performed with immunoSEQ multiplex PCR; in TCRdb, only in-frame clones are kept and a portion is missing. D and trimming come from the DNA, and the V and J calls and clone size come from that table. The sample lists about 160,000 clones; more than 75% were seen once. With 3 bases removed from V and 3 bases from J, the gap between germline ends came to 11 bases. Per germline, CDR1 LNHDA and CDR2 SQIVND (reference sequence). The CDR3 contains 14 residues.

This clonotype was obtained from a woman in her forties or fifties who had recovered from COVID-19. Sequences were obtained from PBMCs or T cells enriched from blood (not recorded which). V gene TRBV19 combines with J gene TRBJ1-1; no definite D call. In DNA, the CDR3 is TGTGCCAGTAGTATCCAGGTACATGACACTGAAGCTTTCTTT. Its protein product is CASSIQVHDTEAFF.